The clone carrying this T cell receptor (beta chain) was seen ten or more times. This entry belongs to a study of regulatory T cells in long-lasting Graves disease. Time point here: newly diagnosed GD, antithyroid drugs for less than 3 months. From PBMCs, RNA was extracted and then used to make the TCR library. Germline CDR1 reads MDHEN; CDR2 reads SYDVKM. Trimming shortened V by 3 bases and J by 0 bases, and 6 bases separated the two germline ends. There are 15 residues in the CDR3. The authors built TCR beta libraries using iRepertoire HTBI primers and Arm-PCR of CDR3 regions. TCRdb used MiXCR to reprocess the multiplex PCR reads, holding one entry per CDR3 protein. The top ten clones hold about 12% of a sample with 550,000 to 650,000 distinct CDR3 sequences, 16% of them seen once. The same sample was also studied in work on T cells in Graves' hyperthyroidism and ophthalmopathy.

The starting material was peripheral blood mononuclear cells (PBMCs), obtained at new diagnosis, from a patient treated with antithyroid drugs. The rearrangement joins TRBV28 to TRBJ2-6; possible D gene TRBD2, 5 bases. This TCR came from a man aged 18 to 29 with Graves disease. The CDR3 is CASSLEDSGANVLTF. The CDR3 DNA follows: TGTGCCAGCAGTTTGGAGGACTCTGGGGCCAACGTCCTGACTTTC. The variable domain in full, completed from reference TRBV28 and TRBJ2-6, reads DVKVTQSSRYLVKRTGEKVFLECVQDMDHENMFWYRQDPGLGLRLIYFSYDVKMKEKGDIPEGYSVSREKKERFSLILESASTNQTSMYLCASSLEDSGANVLTFGAGSRLTVL.